The present entry profiles one TCR beta chain with its context. The antigen remains undetermined. Only in-frame clones appear in the TCRdb table, and some are missing; sequencing was by immunoSEQ multiplex PCR. Seen here are some 65,000 clones, about 85% observed once, and the top ten hold around 2.7%. The entry originates in a study of OX40 agonist ivuxolimab in advanced cancers. Looking at the study overall: Patients received ivuxolimab, an agonistic anti-OX40 (CD134) antibody. General study points: Clonal expansion from baseline to week 6 occurred in both CD4+ and CD8+ T cells.

Germline V gives CDR1 SGHAT, CDR2 FQNNGV. Trimming cost V 1 base and J 2 bases, with 15 bases left between them. The CDR3 covers 17 residues. Specimen: CD4+ or CD8+ T cells sorted from blood, collected in a trial of the OX40 agonist ivuxolimab. The origin of this receptor is an adult with an advanced solid tumor such as melanoma, head and neck, liver or kidney cancer. The rearrangement uses TRBV11-2 and TRBJ2-1, with D possibly matching TRBD1 (6 bases). CDR3 bases: TGTGCCAGCAGCTTAGGGGTACAGGGCGGGCCCTACAATGAGCAGTTCTTC. This encodes CASSLGVQGGPYNEQFF.